This T cell receptor (beta chain) was recovered during a study of radiotherapy plus CTLA-4 blockade in lung cancer. Study overall: Around 18% of patients responded objectively, and around 31% achieved disease control. Study results and caveats: Peripheral blood showed expansion of tumor-derived TCR clones after radiotherapy and ipilimumab. How blood T cell clones changed early, along with interferon-beta, reportedly forecast response best.

Concerning this clone itself: The antigen is not known.

V was pared by 2 bases and J by 4 bases, with 14 bases between. The CDR3 runs to 16 residues. Germline assignment: CDR1 ENHRY and CDR2 SYGVKD. Sequenced by immunoSEQ multiplex PCR; TCRdb stores in-frame clones only, minus some. The sample shows around 59,000 clones, roughly 76% of them seen only once. Patients had chemo-refractory metastatic non-small-cell lung cancer and received focal radiation plus CTLA-4 blockade that used ipilimumab. The sample here was peripheral blood, taken from a patient treated with radiotherapy plus ipilimumab. The chain employs TRBV10-3 and TRBJ2-2; D may be TRBD2 (6 bases). This receptor was identified in a human donor with non-small cell lung cancer whose response to radiotherapy plus ipilimumab could not be evaluated. This CDR3 is CAISEGLARLTGELFF. In nucleotides, the CDR3 is TGTGCCATCAGTGAGGGGCTAGCGAGACTCACCGGGGAGCTGTTTTTT.